This T cell receptor beta chain was documented in a study of CD8 T cells in Susac syndrome. This clonotype was seen only once. Reverse transcription of roughly 0.45 to 1 ug RNA was carried out with random hexamers. A single record per CDR3 protein comes from TCRdb applying MiXCR to the immunoSEQ multiplex PCR reads. This repertoire shows 330,000 or so distinct CDR3 sequences, 65% to 90% found once; its top ten account for approximately 0.2%. Per the germline V gene, CDR1 is LNHNV and CDR2 is YYDKDF (reference sequence). The CDR3 consists of 16 residues. The V end was cut by 4 bases, the J end by 9 bases, with 23 bases between.

This sequence originates from a human donor with multiple sclerosis. The chain employs TRBV15 and TRBJ2-3; a possible D gene is TRBD2 (6 bases). The sequencing sample was made of CD8+ T cells from PBMCs. As DNA, the CDR3 is TGTGCCACCAGCACGGGACTCCGAGGGCTCGTTGAGACGCAGTATTTT. This sequence encodes CATSTGLRGLVETQYF.